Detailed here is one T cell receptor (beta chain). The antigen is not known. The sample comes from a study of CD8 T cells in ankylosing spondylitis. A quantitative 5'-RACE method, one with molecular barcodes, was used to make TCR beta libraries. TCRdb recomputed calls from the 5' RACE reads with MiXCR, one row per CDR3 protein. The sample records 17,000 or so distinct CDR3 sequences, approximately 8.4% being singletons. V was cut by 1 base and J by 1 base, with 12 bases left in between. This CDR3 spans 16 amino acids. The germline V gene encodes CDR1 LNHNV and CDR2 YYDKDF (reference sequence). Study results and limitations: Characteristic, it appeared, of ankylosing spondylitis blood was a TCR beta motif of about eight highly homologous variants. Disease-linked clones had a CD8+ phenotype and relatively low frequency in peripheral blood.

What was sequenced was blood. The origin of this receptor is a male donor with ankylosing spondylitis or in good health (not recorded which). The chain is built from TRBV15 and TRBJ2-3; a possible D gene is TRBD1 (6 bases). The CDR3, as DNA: TGTGCCACCAGCAGAGTGCAGGGGACGGGCACAGATACGCAGTATTTT. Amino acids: CATSRVQGTGTDTQYF.